One T cell receptor beta chain is described in this entry. Its target is not known. Primers: 60 Vbeta forward and 13 Jbeta reverse. Profiling relied on immunoSEQ multiplex PCR, and the TCRdb table lists in-frame clones only, not all of them. This sample yields 200,000 to 250,000 clones, of which 60% to 80% are seen a single time; 1.5% to 2% belongs to the top ten. This sample stems from a study of cytomegalovirus exposure and HLA in healthy donors. Study-wide points: Cytomegalovirus-associated TCR beta chains were listed, numbering 150 to 200.

The V and J ends lost 6 bases and 2 bases respectively, with 16 bases between them. Germline V lookup: CDR1 MNHEY, CDR2 SMNVEV (reference sequence). The CDR3 totals 15 residues. The chain links TRBV27 to TRBJ1-2, with D maybe TRBD1 (5 bases). The sequencing sample was made of PBMCs. The receptor's source is a woman under 40 in good health and CMV-seronegative. The CDR3 is CASRATGTGNYGYTF. CDR3 nucleotides: TGTGCCAGCAGAGCCACCGGGACTGGAAACTATGGCTACACCTTC.